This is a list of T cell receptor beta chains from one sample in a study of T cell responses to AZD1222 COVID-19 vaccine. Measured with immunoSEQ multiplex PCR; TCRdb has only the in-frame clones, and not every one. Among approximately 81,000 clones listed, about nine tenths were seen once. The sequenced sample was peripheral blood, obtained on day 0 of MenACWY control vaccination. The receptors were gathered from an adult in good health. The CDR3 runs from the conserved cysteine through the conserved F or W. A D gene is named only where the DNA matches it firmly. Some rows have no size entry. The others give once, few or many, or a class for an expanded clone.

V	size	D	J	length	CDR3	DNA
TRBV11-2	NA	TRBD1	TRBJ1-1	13	CASSFGTGGEAFF	TGTGCCAGCAGCTTCGGGACAGGGGGTGAAGCTTTCTTT
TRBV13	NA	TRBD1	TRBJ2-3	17	CASSSPSGGGPTDTQYF	TGTGCCAGCAGCTCTCCTTCAGGGGGCGGCCCCACAGATACGCAGTATTTT
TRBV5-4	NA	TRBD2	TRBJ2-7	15	CASSLDLAGPYEQYF	TGTGCCAGCAGCTTAGATTTAGCGGGACCCTACGAGCAGTACTTC
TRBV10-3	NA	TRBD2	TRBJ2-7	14	CATCLAGVGYEQYF	TGTGCCACATGTCTGGCGGGAGTAGGTTACGAGCAGTACTTC
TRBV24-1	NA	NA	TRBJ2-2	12	CATNSGTGELFF	TGTGCCACCAACAGCGGGACCGGGGAGCTGTTTTTT
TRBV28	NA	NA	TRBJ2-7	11	CASTEEGEQYF	TGTGCCAGCACCGAAGAAGGCGAGCAGTACTTC
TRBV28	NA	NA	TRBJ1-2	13	CASRTQGNYGYTF	TGTGCCAGCAGAACCCAGGGGAACTATGGCTACACCTTC
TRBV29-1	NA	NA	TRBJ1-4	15	CSARGMGAANEKLFF	TGCAGCGCCCGAGGAATGGGCGCAGCTAATGAAAAACTGTTTTTT
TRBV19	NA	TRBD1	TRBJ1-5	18	CASRERGAGGTSNQPQHF	TGTGCCAGCCGCGAGAGGGGGGCAGGGGGAACCAGCAATCAGCCCCAGCATTTT
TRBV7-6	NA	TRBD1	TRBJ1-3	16	CASSPPQGGYSNTIYF	TGTGCCAGCAGTCCCCCTCAGGGGGGATACTCAAACACCATATATTTT
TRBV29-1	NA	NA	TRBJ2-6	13	CSVAFSGANVLTF	TGCAGCGTAGCCTTTTCTGGGGCCAACGTCCTGACTTTC
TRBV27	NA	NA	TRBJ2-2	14	CASSPPDRTGELFF	TGTGCCAGCAGTCCACCGGACAGAACCGGGGAGCTGTTTTTT
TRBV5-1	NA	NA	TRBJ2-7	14	CASSLSTPSNEQYF	TGCGCCAGCAGCCTCTCGACCCCCTCCAACGAGCAGTACTTC
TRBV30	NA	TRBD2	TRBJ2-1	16	CAWSVGLAGSYNEQFF	TGTGCCTGGAGTGTAGGGCTAGCGGGCTCCTACAATGAGCAGTTCTTC
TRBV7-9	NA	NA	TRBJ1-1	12	CAARGVHTEAFF	TGTGCCGCACGGGGGGTTCACACTGAAGCTTTCTTT
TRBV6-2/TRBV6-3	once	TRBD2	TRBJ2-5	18	CASSYSRSLAGRQETQYF	TGTGCCAGCAGTTACTCGAGGTCACTAGCGGGGCGGCAAGAGACCCAGTACTTC
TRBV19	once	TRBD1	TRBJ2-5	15	CASSTHRDRAETQYF	TGTGCCAGTAGTACCCACCGGGACAGAGCGGAGACCCAGTACTTC
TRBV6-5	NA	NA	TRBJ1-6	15	CASSTALGTNSPLHF	TGTGCCAGCAGCACGGCCCTGGGAACCAATTCACCCCTCCACTTT
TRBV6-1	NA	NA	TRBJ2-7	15	CASSEVVGRGNEQYF	TGTGCCAGCAGTGAAGTCGTAGGCAGGGGCAACGAGCAGTACTTC
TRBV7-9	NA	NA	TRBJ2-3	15	CAAGGNLLSTDTQYF	TGTGCCGCTGGGGGGAACCTGTTAAGCACAGATACGCAGTATTTT
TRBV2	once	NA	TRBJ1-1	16	CASSDRAPASETEAFF	TGTGCCAGCAGTGACAGGGCCCCGGCTTCAGAAACTGAAGCTTTCTTT
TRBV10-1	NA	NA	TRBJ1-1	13	CASSEQENTEAFF	TGCGCCAGCAGTGAGCAGGAGAACACTGAAGCTTTCTTT
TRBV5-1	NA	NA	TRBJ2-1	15	CASSLVQSSYNEQFF	TGCGCCAGCAGCTTGGTTCAAAGCTCCTACAATGAGCAGTTCTTC
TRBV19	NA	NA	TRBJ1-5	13	CASSIAPLQPQHF	TGTGCCAGTAGTATAGCCCCCCTACAGCCCCAGCATTTT
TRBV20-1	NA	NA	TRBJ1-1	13	CSASPGEDTEAFF	TGCAGTGCTAGTCCAGGAGAGGACACTGAAGCTTTCTTT
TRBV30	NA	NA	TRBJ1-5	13	CAWTPAFSQPQHF	TGTGCCTGGACCCCCGCCTTTAGTCAGCCCCAGCATTTT
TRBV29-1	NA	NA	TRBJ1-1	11	CSGKRGTEAFF	TGCAGCGGCAAACGGGGCACTGAAGCTTTCTTT
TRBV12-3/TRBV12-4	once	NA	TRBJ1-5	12	CASKGDDQPQHF	TGTGCCAGCAAAGGGGATGATCAGCCCCAGCATTTT
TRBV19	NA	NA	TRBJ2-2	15	CASSHNSGGTGELFF	TGTGCCAGTAGTCACAATTCGGGCGGCACCGGGGAGCTGTTTTTT
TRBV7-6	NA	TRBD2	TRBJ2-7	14	CASSLVLAGDEQYF	TGTGCCAGCAGCTTAGTACTAGCGGGAGACGAGCAGTACTTC
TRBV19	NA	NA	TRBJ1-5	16	CASSIWARGINRTQHF	TGTGCCAGTAGTATATGGGCTAGAGGGATTAATCGGACCCAGCATTTT
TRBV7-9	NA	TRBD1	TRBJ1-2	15	CASSRQGTGGYGYTF	TGTGCCAGCAGCCGACAGGGGACGGGGGGCTATGGCTACACCTTC
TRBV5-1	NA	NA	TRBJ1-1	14	CASSLGVGSTEAFF	TGCGCCAGCAGCTTGGGGGTTGGGTCCACTGAAGCTTTCTTT
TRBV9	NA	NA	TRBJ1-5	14	CASSAGVTGSPQHF	TGTGCCAGCAGCGCGGGGGTAACGGGGTCGCCCCAGCATTTT
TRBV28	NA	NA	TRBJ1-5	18	CASSRSGQWGYSNQPQHF	TGTGCCAGCAGTCGCAGCGGACAGTGGGGGTATAGCAATCAGCCCCAGCATTTT
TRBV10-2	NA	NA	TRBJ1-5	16	CASSVGGPKSNQPQHF	TGCGCCAGCAGTGTGGGCGGACCCAAGAGCAATCAGCCCCAGCATTTT
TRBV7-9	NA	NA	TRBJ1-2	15	CASSLGTAGNYGYTF	TGTGCCAGCAGCTTAGGAACGGCGGGAAACTATGGCTACACCTTC
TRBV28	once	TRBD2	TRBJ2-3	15	CASSLTGTRRHTQYF	TGTGCCAGCAGTCTAACCGGGACTAGACGACATACGCAGTATTTT
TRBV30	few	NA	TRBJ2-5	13	CAWSPTEIVTQYF	TGTGCCTGGAGTCCGACAGAGATAGTGACCCAGTACTTC
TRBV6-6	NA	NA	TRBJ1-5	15	CASSYWQDSNQPQHF	TGTGCCAGCAGTTACTGGCAGGATAGCAATCAGCCCCAGCATTTT
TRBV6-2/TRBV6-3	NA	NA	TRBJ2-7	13	CASSSGTTTEQYF	TGTGCCAGCAGTAGTGGGACGACTACAGAGCAGTACTTC
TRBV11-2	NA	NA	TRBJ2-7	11	CASSMLYEQYF	TGTGCCAGCAGCATGCTATACGAGCAGTACTTC
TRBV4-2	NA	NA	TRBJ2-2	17	CASSQDEIFGEPGELFF	TGTGCCAGCAGCCAAGACGAAATTTTCGGGGAGCCGGGGGAGCTGTTTTTT
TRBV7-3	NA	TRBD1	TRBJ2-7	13	CASSSTGGAGQYF	TGTGCCAGCAGTTCGACAGGGGGCGCGGGGCAGTACTTC
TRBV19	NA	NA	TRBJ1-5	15	CASKNPERTNQPQHF	TGTGCCAGTAAAAATCCAGAACGGACGAATCAGCCCCAGCATTTT
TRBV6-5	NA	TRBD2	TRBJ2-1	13	CASRGLEDNEQFF	TGTGCCAGCAGGGGACTAGAAGACAATGAGCAGTTCTTC
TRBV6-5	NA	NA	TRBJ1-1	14	CASSYSEGWTEAFF	TGTGCCAGCAGTTACTCGGAGGGATGGACTGAAGCTTTCTTT
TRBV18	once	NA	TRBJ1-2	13	CASSPRSRDGYTF	TGTGCCAGCTCACCTCGGAGCAGGGATGGCTACACCTTC